One and the same sample provided the 11 T cell receptor beta chains below, sequenced in a study of T cells in tuberculosis (dated by TCRdb to the late 2010s). Receptor amplification or capture employed the immunoSEQ multiplex PCR assay. Entries here come from immuneACCESS through TCRdb and include only in-frame sequences with V and J called. Some clones fail to appear in such tables; in the studies checked, an unresolved V gene covers under half of the shortfall, and the cause of the remainder is unknown. The sample table contains 20,000 to 25,000 clones; only one count was recorded for around 87% of them. The top ten hold 14% to 15% of the sample. Sample: PBMCs. The receptors shown here come from a donor under 30 with latent tuberculosis or without tuberculosis infection.

The V call is TRBV27, the J call TRBJ2-5, with D tentatively TRBD1 (6 bases). Germline CDR1 and CDR2: MNHEY and SMNVEV (reference sequence). Trimming shortened V by 4 bases and J by 5 bases, and 14 bases separated the two germline ends. The CDR3 extends over 14 amino acids. The CDR3 loop is CASSWLDRKETQYF. In nucleotides, the CDR3 is TGTGCCAGCAGTTGGTTAGACAGGAAGGAGACCCAGTACTTC.

The rearrangement joins TRBV30 to TRBJ1-1; D unresolved. This CDR3 has 15 amino acids. The germline V gene encodes CDR1 GTSNPN and CDR2 SVGIG (reference sequence). Trimming removed 5 bases at V and 0 bases at J, with 16 bases between. CDR3 loop: CAWFRSKSVNTEAFF. In DNA, the CDR3 is TGTGCCTGGTTCCGGTCCAAGTCCGTGAACACTGAAGCTTTCTTT. Filled out from reference TRBV30 and TRBJ1-1, the complete variable domain reads SQTIHQWPATLVQPVGSPLSLECTVEGTSNPNLYWYRQAAGRGLQLLFYSVGIGQISSEVPQNLSASRPQDRQFILSSKKLLLSDSGFYLCAWFRSKSVNTEAFFGQGTRLTVV.

V is TRBV30 and J is TRBJ1-5; D not resolved. This CDR3 has 13 residues. Germline assignment: CDR1 GTSNPN and CDR2 SVGIG (reference sequence). The V end was cut by 5 bases, the J end by 2 bases, with 10 bases between. In DNA form, the CDR3 reads TGTGCCTGGTCGGCGGGTCGCAATCAGCCCCAGCATTTT. It specifies CAWSAGRNQPQHF.

The V call is TRBV5-1, the J call TRBJ2-7; TRBD1 aligns across 8 bases. CDR3 length: 15 amino acids. V lost 1 base to trimming and J lost 6 bases; unmatched junction nucleotides: 9. Germline loops: CDR1 SGHRS, CDR2 YFSETQ. The CDR3 reads CASSLPPPTGVEQYF. For the CDR3, the DNA is TGCGCCAGCAGCTTGCCCCCCCCGACAGGGGTCGAGCAGTACTTC.

The chain has TRBV9 and TRBJ2-7, with 8 bases matching TRBD1. J gave up 6 bases and V 2 bases, and 4 bases lay outside the gene matches. In germline, CDR1 is SGDLS, CDR2 YYNGEE. CDR3 length equals 13 residues. For the CDR3, the DNA is TGTGCCAGCAGCGTTGGACAGGGCGGCGAGCAGTACTTC. This gives the protein CASSVGQGGEQYF. Together with reference TRBV9 and TRBJ2-7, the CDR3 gives the full variable domain: DSGVTQTPKHLITATGQRVTLRCSPRSGDLSVYWYQQSLDQGLQFLIQYYNGEERAKGNILERFSAQQFPDLHSELNLSSLELGDSALYFCASSVGQGGEQYFGPGTRLTVT.

The chain joins TRBV9 to TRBJ1-1; D ambiguous. The germline gives CDR1 SGDLS, CDR2 YYNGEE. This CDR3 is built from 15 residues. Trimming shortened V by 0 bases and J by 1 base, and 10 bases separated the two germline ends. CDR3 bases: TGTGCCAGCAGCGTAGACGGGGTTGGGAACACTGAAGCTTTCTTT. It encodes CASSVDGVGNTEAFF.

This chain uses TRBV6-1 with TRBJ1-6; 7 bases fit TRBD1. The junction had 10 bases not matched to a gene; V was cut back by 2 bases and J by 9 bases. The germline CDR1 and CDR2 sequences are MNHNS and SASEGT. The CDR3 totals 16 residues. CDR3 protein: CASSERQGFLSSPLHF. As DNA, the CDR3 is TGTGCCAGCAGTGAAAGACAGGGATTTCTAAGTTCACCCCTCCACTTT.

J is TRBJ2-1 and V is TRBV10-3; the D gene is possibly TRBD2 (5 bases). Per germline, CDR1 ENHRY and CDR2 SYGVKD. V lost 3 bases and J lost 15, with 24 bases in between. This CDR3 contains 15 residues. Here the CDR3 DNA reads TGTGCCATCAGTGATCCCCAAGTGGCCCCGGAGGACCGGTTCTTC. Its protein is CAISDPQVAPEDRFF.

The rearrangement joins TRBV5-1 to TRBJ2-3; D might be TRBD2 (7 bases). Deletions cut 7 bases from V and 2 bases from J, with 20 bases between. Germline V lookup: CDR1 SGHRS, CDR2 YFSETQ. The CDR3 sequence is 16 residues long. The CDR3 here is CASRLTGGGLTDTQYF. The CDR3 DNA reads as TGCGCCAGCCGTCTCACGGGCGGGGGCCTCACAGATACGCAGTATTTT.

The chain employs TRBV6-1 and TRBJ1-1; D might be TRBD1 (5 bases). CDR1 and CDR2 from the germline V gene are MNHNS and SASEGT. V was cut by 7 bases and J by 2 bases, with 11 bases left in between. The CDR3 has 13 amino acids. The CDR3 loop is CASTTGLNTEAFF. DNA of the CDR3: TGTGCCAGCACCACAGGCCTCAACACTGAAGCTTTCTTT.

V is TRBV7-8 and J is TRBJ2-3; 8 positions agree with TRBD2. This CDR3 is built from 16 residues. V dropped 5 bases and J dropped 6; count of bases not matched to a gene: 13. Germline V CDR1 and CDR2: SGHVS, FQNEAQ. CDR3 loop: CASSPSGTRMVDTQYF. In nucleotides, the CDR3 is TGTGCCAGCAGCCCTAGTGGGACTAGGATGGTCGATACGCAGTATTTT.